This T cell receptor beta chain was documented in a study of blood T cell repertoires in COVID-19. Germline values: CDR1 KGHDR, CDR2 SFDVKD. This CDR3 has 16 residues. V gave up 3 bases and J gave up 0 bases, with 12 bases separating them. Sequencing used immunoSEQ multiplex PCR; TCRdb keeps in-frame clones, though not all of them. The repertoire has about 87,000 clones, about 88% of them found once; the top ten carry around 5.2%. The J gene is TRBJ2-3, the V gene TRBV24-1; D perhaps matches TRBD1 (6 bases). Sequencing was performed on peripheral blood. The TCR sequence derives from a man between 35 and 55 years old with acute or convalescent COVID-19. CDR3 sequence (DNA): TGTGCCACCAGTGATGGGACACCTACAAGCACAGATACGCAGTATTTT. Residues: CATSDGTPTSTDTQYF.